This TCR beta chain was sequenced for a study of blood T cell repertoires in COVID-19 (dated by TCRdb to 2020 to 2021). In terms of the full investigation: Samples covering the acute and convalescent phases of COVID-19 were provided by collaborators in the United States, Italy and Spain. Samples were obtained from the ongoing ImmuneRACE study (first 160 participants) and from 950 to 1,500 subjects provided by 6 global collaborators. HLA class I and class II types, where available, came from metadata supplied by the sample provider rather than from assay-based typing. The prospective study material was composed of cDNA or gDNA derived from T cells, B-cell-depleted T cells, or PBMCs. Sample metadata almost always included a de-identified subject ID, COVID-19 status, age in years and sex. Deeply sampled blood TCRbeta repertoires from subjects exposed to, actively infected with, or recovered from COVID-19 were included in the dataset. The repertoires were released in a freely available public database meant as a resource for research on the immune response to SARS-CoV-2. What the authors observed across the whole study: How much clinical and demographic metadata was included differed by source and by participant, and the metadata was provided uncurated.

Of note for this clone: Its antigen is still unknown. No much larger clone is present one base from it, and per-base qualities are unavailable.

In the prospective study, participants were 18 to 89 years old, resided in fewer than 25 geographic areas of the United States, and were enrolled through a virtual design. In the prospective study, cohorts were assigned on the basis of participant-reported clinical history obtained from a screening survey and a study questionnaire. In the prospective study, mobile phlebotomists collected whole blood, serum and a nasopharyngeal or oropharyngeal swab from each participant. Over a 2-month period, participants in the prospective study had the option of providing additional blood draws and questionnaires. Blood samples from the prospective study were shipped frozen or at room temperature prior to DNA extraction. V gives up 6 bases and J gives up 0 bases, and the segment between their germline ends measures 9 bases. CDR1 and CDR2, per the germline V gene, are MDHEN and SYDVKM. The CDR3 holds 15 amino acids from the cysteine to the phenylalanine. This entry keeps only the CDR3 DNA: 45 bases, framed from base 1.

The immunoSEQ Assay, a bias-controlled multiplex PCR, was used to amplify TCRbeta CDR3 regions from genomic DNA. Turning to the authors' computational methods: Nucleated cell counts per sample were estimated from amplification of reference gene primers within the assay. To quantify the absolute abundance of each unique TCRbeta CDR3 rearrangement, sequence reads were collapsed and filtered. For each sample, productive Simpson clonality was calculated as the square root of Simpson's diversity index across productive rearrangements. The table was pulled from immuneACCESS by TCRdb, which kept in-frame rearrangements only. Such tables lose some clones; where checked, under half of the loss comes from unresolved V genes, and the rest has no known cause. The V and J calls and clone size were taken over from that table, and D and trimming were inferred from the DNA. This sample lists roughly 250,000 clones; around 87% were detected once. Around 6% of the sample is held by the ten biggest clonotypes.

The chain links TRBV28 with TRBJ1-6; TRBD1 could be the D gene, as 6 bases match. The source of this sequence is a woman aged 30 to 39 with acute COVID-19. Sequenced material: PBMCs or T cells enriched from blood (not recorded which). The nucleotides are TGTGCCAGCAGAGGACAGAGCTCCTATAATTCACCCCTCCACTTT. It codes for CASRGQSSYNSPLHF. Where the CDR3 stops, the reference TRBV28 and TRBJ1-6 genes take over; the full variable domain is DVKVTQSSRYLVKRTGEKVFLECVQDMDHENMFWYRQDPGLGLRLIYFSYDVKMKEKGDIPEGYSVSREKKERFSLILESASTNQTSMYLCASRGQSSYNSPLHFGNGTRLTVT.